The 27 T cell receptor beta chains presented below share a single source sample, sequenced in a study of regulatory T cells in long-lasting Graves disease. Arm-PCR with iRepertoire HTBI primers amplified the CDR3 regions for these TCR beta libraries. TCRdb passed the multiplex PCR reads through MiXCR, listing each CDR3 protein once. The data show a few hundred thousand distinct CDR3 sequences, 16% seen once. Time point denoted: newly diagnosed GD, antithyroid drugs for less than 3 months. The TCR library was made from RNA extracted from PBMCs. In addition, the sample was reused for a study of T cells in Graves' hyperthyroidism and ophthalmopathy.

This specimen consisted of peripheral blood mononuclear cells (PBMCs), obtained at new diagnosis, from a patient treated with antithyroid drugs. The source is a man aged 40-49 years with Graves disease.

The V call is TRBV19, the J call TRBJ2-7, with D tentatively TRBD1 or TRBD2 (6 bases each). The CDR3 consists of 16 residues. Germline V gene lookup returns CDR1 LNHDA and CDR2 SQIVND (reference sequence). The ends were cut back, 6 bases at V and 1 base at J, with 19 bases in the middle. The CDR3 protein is CASSRRGLRGSYEQYF. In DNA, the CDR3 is TGTGCCAGTAGCCGCCGGGGACTGAGGGGGTCCTACGAGCAGTACTTC.

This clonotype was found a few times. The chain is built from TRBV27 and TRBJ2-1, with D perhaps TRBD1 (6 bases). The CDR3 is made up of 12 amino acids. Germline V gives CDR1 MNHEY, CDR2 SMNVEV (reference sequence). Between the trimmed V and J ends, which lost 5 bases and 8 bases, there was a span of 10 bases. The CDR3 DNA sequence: TGTGCCAGCAGTCCGACAGGCCATGAGCAGTTCTTC. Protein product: CASSPTGHEQFF.

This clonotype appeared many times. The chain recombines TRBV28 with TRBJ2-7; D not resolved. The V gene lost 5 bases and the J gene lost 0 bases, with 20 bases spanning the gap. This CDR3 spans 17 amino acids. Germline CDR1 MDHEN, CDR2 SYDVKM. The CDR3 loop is CASSGWAHGRSSYEQYF. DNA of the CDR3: TGTGCCAGCAGTGGCTGGGCCCACGGACGAAGCTCCTACGAGCAGTACTTC.

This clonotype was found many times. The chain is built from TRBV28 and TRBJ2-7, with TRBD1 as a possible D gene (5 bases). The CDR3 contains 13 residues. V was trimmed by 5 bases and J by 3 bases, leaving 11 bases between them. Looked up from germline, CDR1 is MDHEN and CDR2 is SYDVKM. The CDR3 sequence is CASSPRQNYEQYF. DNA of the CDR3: TGTGCCAGCAGTCCTAGACAGAACTACGAGCAGTACTTC.

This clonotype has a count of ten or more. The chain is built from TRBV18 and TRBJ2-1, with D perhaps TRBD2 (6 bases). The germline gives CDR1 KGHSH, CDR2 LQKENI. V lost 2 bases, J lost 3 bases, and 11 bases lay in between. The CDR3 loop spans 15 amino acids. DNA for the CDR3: TGTGCCAGCTCACCAGCGGGGTTCATCTACAATGAGCAGTTCTTC. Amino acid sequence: CASSPAGFIYNEQFF. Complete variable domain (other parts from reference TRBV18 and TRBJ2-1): NAGVMQNPRHLVRRRGQEARLRCSPMKGHSHVYWYRQLPEEGLKFMVYLQKENIIDESGMPKERFSAEFPKEGPSILRIQQVVRGDSAAYFCASSPAGFIYNEQFFGPGTRLTVL.

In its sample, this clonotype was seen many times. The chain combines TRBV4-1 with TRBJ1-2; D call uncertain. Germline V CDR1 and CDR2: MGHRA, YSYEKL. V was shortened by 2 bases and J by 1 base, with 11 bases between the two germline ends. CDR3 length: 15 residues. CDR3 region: CASSQRVGINYGYTF. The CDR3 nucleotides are TGCGCCAGCAGCCAACGGGTTGGCATTAACTATGGCTACACCTTC.

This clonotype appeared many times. CDR3 DNA: TGTGCCAGCAGCGTGACGGGGAGGACAGATACGCAGTATTTT. Translated, it gives CASSVTGRTDTQYF. This chain uses TRBV11-1 with TRBJ2-3, with D possibly TRBD2 on 6 matching bases. The CDR3 runs to 14 residues. V was clipped by 5 bases and J by 3 bases, with 12 bases between them. Germline loops: CDR1 SGHAT, CDR2 FQDESV (reference sequence).

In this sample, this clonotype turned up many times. The CDR3 bases are TGTGCCAGCAGCTTAGATTATGGACATATGAACACTGAAGCTTTCTTT. Translating gives CASSLDYGHMNTEAFF. The chain joins TRBV11-2 to TRBJ1-1; TRBD1 is a possible D gene (5 bases). Looked up from germline, CDR1 is SGHAT and CDR2 is FQNNGV. The CDR3 has 16 residues. V was cut by 0 bases and J by 0 bases, with 11 bases left in between.

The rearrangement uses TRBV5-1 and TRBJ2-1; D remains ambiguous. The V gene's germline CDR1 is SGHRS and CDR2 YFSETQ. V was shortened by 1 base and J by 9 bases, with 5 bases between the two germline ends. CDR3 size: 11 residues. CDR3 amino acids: CASSLTTEQFF. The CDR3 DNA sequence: TGCGCCAGCAGCTTGACCACTGAGCAGTTCTTC.

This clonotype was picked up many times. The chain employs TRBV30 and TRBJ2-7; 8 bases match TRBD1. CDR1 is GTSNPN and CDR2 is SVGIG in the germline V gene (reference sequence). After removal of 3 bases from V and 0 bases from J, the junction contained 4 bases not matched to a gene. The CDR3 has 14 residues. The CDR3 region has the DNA TGTGCCTGGAGCTCCGGGACAGGCTCCTACGAGCAGTACTTC. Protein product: CAWSSGTGSYEQYF.

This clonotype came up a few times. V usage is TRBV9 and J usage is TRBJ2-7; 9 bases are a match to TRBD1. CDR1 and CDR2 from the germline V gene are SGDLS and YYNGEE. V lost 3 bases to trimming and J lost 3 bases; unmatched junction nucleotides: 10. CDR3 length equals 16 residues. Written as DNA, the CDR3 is TGTGCCAGCAGCGCCCGTACAGGGGGCAGTATCTACGAGCAGTACTTC. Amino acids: CASSARTGGSIYEQYF.

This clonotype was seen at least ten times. For the CDR3, the DNA is TGTGCCAGCAGCTTAACGGGTCCGCGGGGGGACGCCTACGAGCAGTACTTC. Amino acid sequence: CASSLTGPRGDAYEQYF. The chain links TRBV7-3 to TRBJ2-7, with 8 bases matching TRBD2. This CDR3 is 17 amino acids long. CDR1 SGHTA and CDR2 FQGTGA come from the germline V gene. V dropped 0 bases and J dropped 2; count of bases not matched to a gene: 9.

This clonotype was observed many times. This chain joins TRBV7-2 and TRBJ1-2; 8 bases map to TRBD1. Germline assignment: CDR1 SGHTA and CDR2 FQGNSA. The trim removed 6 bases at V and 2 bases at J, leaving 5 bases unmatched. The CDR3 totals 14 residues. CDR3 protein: CASRRGDRNYGYTF. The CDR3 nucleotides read TGTGCCAGCAGACGTGGGGACAGGAACTATGGCTACACCTTC.

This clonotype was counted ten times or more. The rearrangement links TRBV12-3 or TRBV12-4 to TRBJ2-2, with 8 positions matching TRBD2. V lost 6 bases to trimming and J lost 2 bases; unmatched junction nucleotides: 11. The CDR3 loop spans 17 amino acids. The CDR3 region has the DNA TGTGCCAGCAGCCCCCGCATAGCGGGGATTAACACCGGGGAGCTGTTTTTT. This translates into CASSPRIAGINTGELFF.

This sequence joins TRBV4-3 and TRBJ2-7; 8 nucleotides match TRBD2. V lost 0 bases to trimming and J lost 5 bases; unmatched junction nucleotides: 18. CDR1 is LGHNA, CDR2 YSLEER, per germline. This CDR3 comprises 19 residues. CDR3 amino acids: CASSQECEGLGLEIHEQYF. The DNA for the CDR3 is TGCGCCAGCAGCCAAGAATGTGAAGGTCTGGGACTAGAAATACACGAGCAGTACTTC.

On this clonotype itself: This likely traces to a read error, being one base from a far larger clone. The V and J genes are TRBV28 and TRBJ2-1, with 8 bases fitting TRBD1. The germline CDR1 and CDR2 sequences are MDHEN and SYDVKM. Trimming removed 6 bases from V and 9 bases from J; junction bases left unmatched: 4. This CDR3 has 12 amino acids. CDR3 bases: TGTGCCAGCAGCCTACAGGGGGGTGAGCAGTTCTTC. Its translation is CASSLQGGEQFF. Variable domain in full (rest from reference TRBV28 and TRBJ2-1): DVKVTQSSRYLVKRTGEKVFLECVQDMDHENMFWYRQDPGLGLRLIYFSYDVKMKEKGDIPEGYSVSREKKERFSLILESASTNQTSMYLCASSLQGGEQFFGPGTRLTVL.

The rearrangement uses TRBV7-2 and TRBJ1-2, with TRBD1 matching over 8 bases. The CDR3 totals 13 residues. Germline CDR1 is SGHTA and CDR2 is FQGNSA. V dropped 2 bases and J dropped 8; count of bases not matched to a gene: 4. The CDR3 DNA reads TGTGCCAGCAGCTTACTCAGGGGGCGGGGCTACACCTTC. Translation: CASSLLRGRGYTF. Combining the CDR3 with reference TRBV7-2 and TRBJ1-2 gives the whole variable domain GAGVSQSPSNKVTEKGKDVELRCDPISGHTALYWYRQSLGQGLEFLIYFQGNSAPDKSGLPSDRFSAERTGGSVSTLTIQRTQQEDSAVYLCASSLLRGRGYTFGSGTRLTVV.

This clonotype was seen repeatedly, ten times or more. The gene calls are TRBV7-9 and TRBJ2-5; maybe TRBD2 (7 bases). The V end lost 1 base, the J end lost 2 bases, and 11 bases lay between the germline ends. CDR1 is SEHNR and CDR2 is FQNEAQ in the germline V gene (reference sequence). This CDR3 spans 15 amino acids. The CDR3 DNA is TGTGCCAGCAGCTTAGTGGGGGGGCCTCAAGAGACCCAGTACTTC. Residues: CASSLVGGPQETQYF.

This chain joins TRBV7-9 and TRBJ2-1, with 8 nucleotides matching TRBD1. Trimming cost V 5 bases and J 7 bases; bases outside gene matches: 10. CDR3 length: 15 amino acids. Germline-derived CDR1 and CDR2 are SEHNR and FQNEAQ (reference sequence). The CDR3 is CASSPVRTGPNEQFF. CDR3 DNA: TGTGCCAGCAGCCCAGTTCGGACAGGGCCGAATGAGCAGTTCTTC.

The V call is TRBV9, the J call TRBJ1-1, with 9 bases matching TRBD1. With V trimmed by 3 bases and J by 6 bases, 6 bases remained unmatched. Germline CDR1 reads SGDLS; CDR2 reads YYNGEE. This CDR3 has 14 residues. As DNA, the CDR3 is TGTGCCAGCAGCGCCGGACAGGGGATGGCTGAAGCTTTCTTT. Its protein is CASSAGQGMAEAFF.

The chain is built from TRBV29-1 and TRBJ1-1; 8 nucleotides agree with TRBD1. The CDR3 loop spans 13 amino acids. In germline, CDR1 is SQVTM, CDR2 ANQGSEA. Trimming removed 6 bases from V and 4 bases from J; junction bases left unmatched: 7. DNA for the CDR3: TGCAGCGTGCCCAGGACAGGGAGCACTGAAGCTTTCTTT. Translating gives CSVPRTGSTEAFF.

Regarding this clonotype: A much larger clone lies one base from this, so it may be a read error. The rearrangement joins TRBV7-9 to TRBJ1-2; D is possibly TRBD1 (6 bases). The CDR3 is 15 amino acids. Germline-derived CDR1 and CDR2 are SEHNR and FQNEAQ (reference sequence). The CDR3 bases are TGTGCCAGCAGCCGGGACATCCAAGCTAACAATGGCTACACCTTC. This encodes CASSRDIQANNGYTF.

The DNA for the CDR3 is TGCGCCAGCAGCTTGGATGTAAGGGCGTACTATGGCTACACCTTC. Its translation: CASSLDVRAYYGYTF. The V call is TRBV5-1, the J call TRBJ1-2; D unresolved. Trimming took 0 bases from V and 3 from J, leaving 12 bases between them. The CDR3 spans 15 residues. The germline V gene has CDR1 SGHRS and CDR2 YFSETQ.

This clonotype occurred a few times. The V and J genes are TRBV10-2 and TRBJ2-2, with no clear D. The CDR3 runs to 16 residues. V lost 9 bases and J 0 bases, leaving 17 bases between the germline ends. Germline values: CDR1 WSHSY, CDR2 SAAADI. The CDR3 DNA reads TGCGCCAGACTGAGGCGATTAGGTTCGAACACCGGGGAGCTGTTTTTT. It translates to CARLRRLGSNTGELFF.

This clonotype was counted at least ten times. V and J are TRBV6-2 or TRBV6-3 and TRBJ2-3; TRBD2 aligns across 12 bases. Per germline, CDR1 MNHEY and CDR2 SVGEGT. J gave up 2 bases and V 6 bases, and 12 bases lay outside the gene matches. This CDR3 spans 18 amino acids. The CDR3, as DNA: TGTGCCAGCAGACTTCCGGGACTAGCGGGTTTCGACACAGATACGCAGTATTTT. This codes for CASRLPGLAGFDTDTQYF.

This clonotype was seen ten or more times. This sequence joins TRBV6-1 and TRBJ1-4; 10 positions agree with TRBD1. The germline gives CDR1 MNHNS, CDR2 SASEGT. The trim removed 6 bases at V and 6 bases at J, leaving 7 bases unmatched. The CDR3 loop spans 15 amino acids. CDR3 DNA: TGTGCCAGCAGGAGAACCGGGACAGGGGATGAAAAACTGTTTTTT. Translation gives CASRRTGTGDEKLFF.

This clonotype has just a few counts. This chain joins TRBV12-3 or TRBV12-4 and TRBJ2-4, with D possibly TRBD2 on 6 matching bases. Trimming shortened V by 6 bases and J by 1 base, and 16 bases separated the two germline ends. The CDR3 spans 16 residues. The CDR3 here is CASRAGPTFAKNIQYF. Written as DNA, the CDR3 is TGTGCCAGCAGGGCGGGACCGACCTTTGCCAAAAACATTCAGTACTTC.